This T cell receptor beta chain was obtained from a study of blood T cells in healthy people across ages. A second PCR of roughly 7 to 11 cycles used a sample-barcoded 5' primer and a J-beta primer mix. One entry per CDR3 protein, called by TCRdb with MiXCR from the 5' RACE reads. The sample consists of approximately 690,000 distinct CDR3 sequences, approximately 40% of them appearing once. This clonotype occurred a few times. V shed 9 bases and J 3 bases; nucleotides not matched to a gene: 10. This CDR3 has 14 residues. Germline assignment: CDR1 MNHNS and CDR2 SASEGT. The sequencing sample was made of blood. This TCR was sampled from a man older than 75 in good health. The chain uses TRBV6-1 and TRBJ2-7, with 8 positions matching TRBD2. The CDR3 loop is CASRRRGDHYEQYF. The CDR3 DNA reads TGTGCCAGTCGACGGCGGGGGGATCACTACGAGCAGTACTTC.